The rows below give T cell receptor beta chains drawn from one sample of a study of T cell changes during pregnancy in multiple sclerosis. TCRdb keeps only in-frame clones here, not all; method: immunoSEQ multiplex PCR. In the table there are around 56,000 clones, approximately 89% of which are singletons. Here the sequenced sample was peripheral blood, taken after pregnancy. All receptors come from a female donor with multiple sclerosis, enrolled in a pregnancy study. CDR3s include the opening cysteine and the closing phenylalanine or tryptophan. Fields, in order: D gene, J gene, V gene, clone size, CDR3 protein, CDR3 DNA. A D gene is named only where the DNA matches it firmly. Rows give clone size only sometimes, using once, few, many, or a class for an expanded clone.

>TRBD2|TRBJ2-5|TRBV29-1|.
CSVGLLAGDQETQYF
TGCAGCGTTGGGCTACTAGCGGGGGACCAAGAGACCCAGTACTTC
>TRBD1|TRBJ2-1|TRBV10-3|.
CAITGTGGPHNEQFF
TGTGCCATCACTGGGACAGGGGGCCCCCACAATGAGCAGTTCTTC
>TRBD1|TRBJ1-5|TRBV15|.
CATRPTGDRDGPQHF
TGTGCCACAAGACCAACAGGGGACAGGGACGGGCCCCAGCATTTT
>TRBD2|TRBJ2-1|TRBV4-1|.
CASSQEVAGGYNEQFF
TGCGCCAGCAGCCAGGAAGTAGCGGGGGGTTATAATGAGCAGTTCTTC
>TRBD1|TRBJ1-3|TRBV10-3|.
CAISKTGGWNTIYF
TGTGCCATCAGTAAGACAGGGGGCTGGAACACCATATATTTT
>.|TRBJ1-5|TRBV27|.
CASSLLSNQPQHF
TGTGCCAGCAGTTTACTGAGCAATCAGCCCCAGCATTTT
>.|TRBJ2-1|TRBV5-4|.
CASSPRRDEQFF
TGTGCCAGCAGCCCTCGGAGAGATGAGCAGTTCTTC
>.|TRBJ1-1|TRBV2|.
CASTGMSGTEAFF
TGTGCCAGCACAGGAATGTCAGGGACTGAAGCTTTCTTT
>.|TRBJ2-3|TRBV5-5|.
CASSLPTLGAHTDTQYF
TGTGCCAGCAGCTTGCCTACCTTGGGGGCCCACACAGATACGCAGTATTTT
>TRBD2|TRBJ2-3|TRBV18|few
CASSPRGGPDTQYF
TGTGCCAGCTCCCCCCGGGGGGGCCCAGATACGCAGTATTTT
>TRBD2|TRBJ2-3|TRBV30|.
CAWSTPRGLAGGRVSTDTQYF
TGTGCCTGGAGTACCCCAAGAGGACTAGCGGGGGGGAGAGTCAGCACAGATACGCAGTATTTT
>.|TRBJ1-2|TRBV6-1|.
CASSVYRAGYTF
TGTGCCAGCAGTGTATACAGGGCCGGCTACACCTTC
>TRBD2|TRBJ2-3|TRBV5-4|.
CASSLGASGALGLYTDTQYF
TGTGCCAGCAGCTTGGGGGCTAGCGGGGCTTTGGGTCTGTACACAGATACGCAGTATTTT
>TRBD2|TRBJ2-1|TRBV5-1|.
CASSGVASGVREQFF
TGCGCCAGCAGCGGGGTGGCTAGCGGGGTTCGTGAGCAGTTCTTC
>.|TRBJ1-2|TRBV28|.
CASMAAPNYGYTF
TGTGCCAGCATGGCCGCCCCAAACTATGGCTACACCTTC